A selection of T cell receptor beta chains follows, all from one sample in a study of T cell responses to AZD1222 COVID-19 vaccine. Clones were sequenced by immunoSEQ multiplex PCR, and TCRdb holds only the in-frame ones, with some missing. The sample holds over 110,000 clones; 85% to 90% are singletons and the top ten take under 2%. The sample in question was peripheral blood, obtained 28 days after the second AZD1222 dose. The receptors come from an adult who received the AZD1222 COVID-19 vaccine. CDR3s include the opening cysteine and the closing phenylalanine or tryptophan. Each record gives: CDR3 length, J gene, D gene, V gene, clone size, CDR3 protein, CDR3 DNA. D genes are given only for firm matches. Clone size appears in some rows only: once, few, many, or a class for an expanded clone.

CDR3 length: 15; J gene: TRBJ1-3; D gene: -; V gene: TRBV4-2; clone size: -; CDR3 protein: CASSQDRFSGNTIYF; CDR3 DNA: TGTGCCAGCAGCCAAGACAGGTTCTCTGGAAACACCATATATTTT
CDR3 length: 14; J gene: TRBJ1-5; D gene: TRBD1; V gene: TRBV7-2; clone size: -; CDR3 protein: CASSPTGGDGPQHF; CDR3 DNA: TGTGCCAGCAGCCCTACAGGGGGGGACGGGCCCCAGCATTTT
CDR3 length: 17; J gene: TRBJ1-1; D gene: -; V gene: TRBV3-1/TRBV3-2; clone size: -; CDR3 protein: CASSQDQRQGPNTEAFF; CDR3 DNA: TGTGCCAGCAGCCAAGATCAGAGGCAGGGGCCGAACACTGAAGCTTTCTTT
CDR3 length: 14; J gene: TRBJ1-4; D gene: -; V gene: TRBV13; clone size: -; CDR3 protein: CASSLGPLDEKLFF; CDR3 DNA: TGTGCCAGCAGCTTAGGTCCCTTGGATGAAAAACTGTTTTTT
CDR3 length: 14; J gene: TRBJ1-3; D gene: TRBD1; V gene: TRBV5-1; clone size: few; CDR3 protein: CASSQQGAGNTIYF; CDR3 DNA: TGCGCCAGCAGCCAACAGGGGGCTGGAAACACCATATATTTT
CDR3 length: 12; J gene: TRBJ2-7; D gene: TRBD2; V gene: TRBV19; clone size: -; CDR3 protein: CASKGLAGEQYF; CDR3 DNA: TGTGCCAGTAAGGGACTAGCGGGCGAGCAGTACTTC
CDR3 length: 13; J gene: TRBJ2-1; D gene: -; V gene: TRBV11-2; clone size: -; CDR3 protein: CASSLETGAEQFF; CDR3 DNA: TGTGCCAGCAGCTTAGAAACGGGAGCTGAGCAGTTCTTC
CDR3 length: 12; J gene: TRBJ1-1; D gene: -; V gene: TRBV28; clone size: -; CDR3 protein: CASRSGAKEAFF; CDR3 DNA: TGTGCCAGCAGGTCAGGGGCGAAGGAAGCTTTCTTT
CDR3 length: 12; J gene: TRBJ1-2; D gene: -; V gene: TRBV9; clone size: -; CDR3 protein: CASSLGVYGYTF; CDR3 DNA: TGTGCCAGCAGTTTGGGGGTCTATGGCTACACCTTC
CDR3 length: 15; J gene: TRBJ1-1; D gene: -; V gene: TRBV5-1; clone size: -; CDR3 protein: CASSFQGTLNTEAFF; CDR3 DNA: TGCGCCAGCAGCTTCCAGGGCACTCTGAACACTGAAGCTTTCTTT
CDR3 length: 15; J gene: TRBJ1-2; D gene: TRBD1; V gene: TRBV9; clone size: -; CDR3 protein: CASSAPGQGGYGYTF; CDR3 DNA: TGTGCCAGCAGCGCTCCGGGACAGGGAGGCTATGGCTACACCTTC
CDR3 length: 13; J gene: TRBJ2-3; D gene: -; V gene: TRBV28; clone size: -; CDR3 protein: CASSNGGADTQYF; CDR3 DNA: TGTGCCAGCAGTAACGGGGGCGCCGATACGCAGTATTTT
CDR3 length: 15; J gene: TRBJ2-1; D gene: -; V gene: TRBV29-1; clone size: -; CDR3 protein: CSVQVASGSYNEQFF; CDR3 DNA: TGCAGCGTTCAGGTCGCTAGTGGCTCCTACAATGAGCAGTTCTTC
CDR3 length: 12; J gene: TRBJ1-4; D gene: -; V gene: TRBV24-1; clone size: -; CDR3 protein: CATSSSGMVLFF; CDR3 DNA: TGTGCCACCAGTTCGAGCGGGATGGTGCTGTTTTTT
CDR3 length: 15; J gene: TRBJ2-1; D gene: -; V gene: TRBV7-3; clone size: -; CDR3 protein: CASSLSGAVYNEQFF; CDR3 DNA: TGTGCCAGCAGCTTATCGGGAGCGGTATACAATGAGCAGTTCTTC
CDR3 length: 14; J gene: TRBJ2-5; D gene: TRBD1; V gene: TRBV5-4; clone size: -; CDR3 protein: CASSRDRGQETQYF; CDR3 DNA: TGTGCCAGCAGCCGAGACAGGGGCCAAGAGACCCAGTACTTC
CDR3 length: 17; J gene: TRBJ2-3; D gene: TRBD2; V gene: TRBV18; clone size: -; CDR3 protein: CASSPLTSGASTDTQYF; CDR3 DNA: TGTGCCAGCTCACCACTCACTAGCGGGGCCAGCACAGATACGCAGTATTTT
CDR3 length: 11; J gene: TRBJ2-1; D gene: -; V gene: TRBV4-2; clone size: -; CDR3 protein: CASSQRGEQFF; CDR3 DNA: TGTGCCAGCAGCCAGAGGGGTGAGCAGTTCTTC
CDR3 length: 15; J gene: TRBJ2-5; D gene: TRBD2; V gene: TRBV5-1; clone size: -; CDR3 protein: CASSLSGGAGETQYF; CDR3 DNA: TGCGCCAGCAGCTTGAGCGGGGGGGCTGGAGAGACCCAGTACTTC
CDR3 length: 14; J gene: TRBJ2-3; D gene: TRBD2; V gene: TRBV29-1; clone size: -; CDR3 protein: CSVVKRERTDTQYF; CDR3 DNA: TGCAGCGTTGTAAAGCGGGAACGCACAGATACGCAGTATTTT
CDR3 length: 12; J gene: TRBJ1-2; D gene: -; V gene: TRBV7-9; clone size: -; CDR3 protein: CASRRTGYGYTF; CDR3 DNA: TGTGCCAGCCGGCGCACCGGCTATGGCTACACCTTC
CDR3 length: 15; J gene: TRBJ1-5; D gene: -; V gene: TRBV30; clone size: -; CDR3 protein: CAWSGGTLSNQPQHF; CDR3 DNA: TGTGCCTGGAGTGGAGGGACATTGAGCAATCAGCCCCAGCATTTT
CDR3 length: 13; J gene: TRBJ1-2; D gene: -; V gene: TRBV5-1; clone size: -; CDR3 protein: CASSVTGEGGYTF; CDR3 DNA: TGCGCCAGCAGCGTCACAGGCGAGGGCGGCTACACCTTC
CDR3 length: 13; J gene: TRBJ1-3; D gene: -; V gene: TRBV30; clone size: -; CDR3 protein: CAWKRGSGNTIYF; CDR3 DNA: TGTGCCTGGAAAAGGGGCTCTGGAAACACCATATATTTT
CDR3 length: 13; J gene: TRBJ2-5; D gene: -; V gene: TRBV28; clone size: -; CDR3 protein: CASSLGHEKTQYF; CDR3 DNA: TGTGCCAGCAGCCTCGGTCACGAAAAGACCCAGTACTTC
CDR3 length: 16; J gene: TRBJ2-3; D gene: -; V gene: TRBV5-1; clone size: -; CDR3 protein: CASSPGWDHFTDTQYF; CDR3 DNA: TGCGCCAGCAGTCCTGGGTGGGACCACTTCACAGATACGCAGTATTTT
CDR3 length: 15; J gene: TRBJ1-3; D gene: TRBD1; V gene: TRBV11-3; clone size: few; CDR3 protein: CASSPGQGPGNTIYF; CDR3 DNA: TGTGCCAGCAGCCCCGGACAGGGGCCCGGAAACACCATATATTTT
CDR3 length: 14; J gene: TRBJ1-3; D gene: -; V gene: TRBV6-2/TRBV6-3; clone size: -; CDR3 protein: CASSSLSSGNTIYF; CDR3 DNA: TGTGCCAGCAGTTCCCTGAGCTCCGGAAACACCATATATTTT
CDR3 length: 15; J gene: TRBJ1-5; D gene: -; V gene: TRBV28; clone size: -; CDR3 protein: CASSLTHQNNQPQHF; CDR3 DNA: TGTGCCAGCAGTTTAACACACCAAAACAATCAGCCCCAGCATTTT
CDR3 length: 16; J gene: TRBJ2-7; D gene: TRBD2; V gene: TRBV19; clone size: -; CDR3 protein: CASSNPLSSGRNEQYF; CDR3 DNA: TGTGCCAGTAGTAACCCCCTTTCCAGCGGGAGAAACGAGCAGTACTTC
CDR3 length: 13; J gene: TRBJ1-2; D gene: TRBD1; V gene: TRBV12-3/TRBV12-4; clone size: -; CDR3 protein: CASRATGTYGYTF; CDR3 DNA: TGTGCCAGCAGGGCGACAGGGACCTATGGCTACACCTTC
CDR3 length: 14; J gene: TRBJ2-2; D gene: -; V gene: TRBV3-1/TRBV3-2; clone size: -; CDR3 protein: CASSQLGTAGELFF; CDR3 DNA: TGTGCCAGCAGCCAATTAGGGACCGCCGGGGAGCTGTTTTTT
CDR3 length: 16; J gene: TRBJ2-2; D gene: TRBD1; V gene: TRBV28; clone size: -; CDR3 protein: CASTPRGQGNTGELFF; CDR3 DNA: TGTGCCAGCACCCCCAGGGGACAGGGAAACACCGGGGAGCTGTTTTTT
CDR3 length: 14; J gene: TRBJ1-4; D gene: -; V gene: TRBV29-1; clone size: -; CDR3 protein: CSVVRDETNEKLFF; CDR3 DNA: TGCAGCGTTGTGAGGGATGAAACTAATGAAAAACTGTTTTTT
CDR3 length: 12; J gene: TRBJ2-5; D gene: -; V gene: TRBV3-1/TRBV3-2; clone size: -; CDR3 protein: CASSQTWETQYF; CDR3 DNA: TGTGCCAGCAGCCAGACCTGGGAGACCCAGTACTTC
CDR3 length: 14; J gene: TRBJ1-2; D gene: -; V gene: TRBV7-9; clone size: -; CDR3 protein: CASSPQQAPGGYTF; CDR3 DNA: TGTGCCAGCAGCCCCCAACAGGCCCCCGGTGGCTACACCTTC
CDR3 length: 16; J gene: TRBJ2-2; D gene: -; V gene: TRBV7-3; clone size: -; CDR3 protein: CASSLAAAANTGELFF; CDR3 DNA: TGTGCCAGCAGCTTAGCGGCAGCGGCCAACACCGGGGAGCTGTTTTTT
CDR3 length: 12; J gene: TRBJ2-1; D gene: -; V gene: TRBV3-1/TRBV3-2; clone size: -; CDR3 protein: CASSHAYNEQFF; CDR3 DNA: TGTGCCAGCAGCCATGCATACAATGAGCAGTTCTTC
CDR3 length: 17; J gene: TRBJ1-1; D gene: -; V gene: TRBV15; clone size: -; CDR3 protein: CATSRDFLLQGNTEAFF; CDR3 DNA: TGTGCCACCAGCAGAGATTTTTTATTACAGGGGAACACTGAAGCTTTCTTT
CDR3 length: 16; J gene: TRBJ2-5; D gene: -; V gene: TRBV5-4; clone size: -; CDR3 protein: CASSLGATAGLETQYF; CDR3 DNA: TGTGCCAGCAGCTTAGGAGCTACTGCGGGGCTTGAGACCCAGTACTTC
CDR3 length: 14; J gene: TRBJ1-1; D gene: -; V gene: TRBV10-1; clone size: -; CDR3 protein: CASSESAGGRQAFF; CDR3 DNA: TGCGCCAGCAGTGAGTCGGCAGGAGGGCGGCAAGCTTTCTTT
CDR3 length: 14; J gene: TRBJ1-2; D gene: -; V gene: TRBV28; clone size: -; CDR3 protein: CASSDGGTNYGYTF; CDR3 DNA: TGTGCCAGCAGCGACGGGGGAACTAACTATGGCTACACCTTC
CDR3 length: 15; J gene: TRBJ2-1; D gene: TRBD2; V gene: TRBV3-1/TRBV3-2; clone size: -; CDR3 protein: CASSRGTSVVHEQFF; CDR3 DNA: TGTGCCAGCAGCCGTGGGACTAGCGTGGTCCATGAGCAGTTCTTC
CDR3 length: 15; J gene: TRBJ1-5; D gene: -; V gene: TRBV9; clone size: -; CDR3 protein: CASSATGSRNQPQHF; CDR3 DNA: TGTGCCAGCAGCGCAACAGGTTCGCGCAATCAGCCCCAGCATTTT
CDR3 length: 12; J gene: TRBJ1-2; D gene: -; V gene: TRBV13; clone size: -; CDR3 protein: CASSAGRGGYTF; CDR3 DNA: TGTGCCAGCAGCGCCGGGAGGGGTGGCTACACCTTC
CDR3 length: 14; J gene: TRBJ1-1; D gene: -; V gene: TRBV6-1; clone size: -; CDR3 protein: CASSEKGPVGRAFF; CDR3 DNA: TGTGCCAGCAGTGAAAAAGGTCCTGTCGGGAGGGCTTTCTTT
CDR3 length: 13; J gene: TRBJ1-1; D gene: -; V gene: TRBV19; clone size: once; CDR3 protein: CASSPRTTTEAFF; CDR3 DNA: TGTGCCAGTTCTCCGCGGACGACCACTGAAGCTTTCTTT
CDR3 length: 13; J gene: TRBJ1-1; D gene: -; V gene: TRBV10-3; clone size: -; CDR3 protein: CAIVGGGSTEAFF; CDR3 DNA: TGTGCCATCGTGGGGGGTGGGAGCACTGAAGCTTTCTTT
CDR3 length: 15; J gene: TRBJ1-4; D gene: -; V gene: TRBV25-1; clone size: -; CDR3 protein: CASSEGTGSYEKLFF; CDR3 DNA: TGTGCCAGCAGTGAGGGTACAGGGTCTTATGAAAAACTGTTTTTT
CDR3 length: 13; J gene: TRBJ2-5; D gene: -; V gene: TRBV29-1; clone size: -; CDR3 protein: CSVNRGGKETQYF; CDR3 DNA: TGCAGCGTGAACAGGGGGGGAAAAGAGACCCAGTACTTC
CDR3 length: 10; J gene: TRBJ1-4; D gene: -; V gene: TRBV6-6; clone size: -; CDR3 protein: CASRDEKLFF; CDR3 DNA: TGTGCCAGTCGGGATGAAAAACTGTTTTTT
CDR3 length: 13; J gene: TRBJ2-2; D gene: -; V gene: TRBV3-1/TRBV3-2; clone size: -; CDR3 protein: CASSLGGAGELFF; CDR3 DNA: TGTGCCAGCAGCCTTGGTGGGGCCGGGGAGCTGTTTTTT
CDR3 length: 15; J gene: TRBJ1-2; D gene: TRBD1; V gene: TRBV6-1; clone size: few; CDR3 protein: CASSETAGGSYGYTF; CDR3 DNA: TGTGCCAGCAGTGAGACGGCAGGGGGTTCCTATGGCTACACCTTC
CDR3 length: 13; J gene: TRBJ2-2; D gene: -; V gene: TRBV5-6; clone size: -; CDR3 protein: CASGGANTGELFF; CDR3 DNA: TGTGCCAGCGGCGGAGCGAACACCGGGGAGCTGTTTTTT
CDR3 length: 13; J gene: TRBJ1-1; D gene: -; V gene: TRBV19; clone size: -; CDR3 protein: CASTLSSNTEAFF; CDR3 DNA: TGTGCCAGTACCCTGAGCTCGAACACTGAAGCTTTCTTT